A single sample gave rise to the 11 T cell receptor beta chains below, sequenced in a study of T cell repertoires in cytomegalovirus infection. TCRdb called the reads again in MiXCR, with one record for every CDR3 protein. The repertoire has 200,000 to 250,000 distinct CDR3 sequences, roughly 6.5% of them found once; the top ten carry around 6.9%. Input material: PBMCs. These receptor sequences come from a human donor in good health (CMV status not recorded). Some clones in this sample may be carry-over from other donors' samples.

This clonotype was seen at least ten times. The CDR3 reads CASTRDSGSSYNEQFF. CDR3 sequence (DNA): TGTGCCAGCACCAGAGATAGCGGGAGCTCCTACAATGAGCAGTTCTTC. This rearrangement joins TRBV7-2 to TRBJ2-1; TRBD2 matches at 9 bases. The V gene end was trimmed by 7 bases and the J gene end by 0 bases; junction bases not matched to a gene: 7. Germline V lookup: CDR1 SGHTA, CDR2 FQGNSA. The CDR3 totals 16 residues.

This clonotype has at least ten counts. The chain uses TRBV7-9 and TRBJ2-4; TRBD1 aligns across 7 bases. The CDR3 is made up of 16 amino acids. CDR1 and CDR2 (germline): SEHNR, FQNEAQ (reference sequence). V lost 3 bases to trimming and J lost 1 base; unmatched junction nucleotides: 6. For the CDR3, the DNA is TGTGCCAGCAGCTTTCCGGCGACAGGGGCCAAAAACATTCAGTACTTC. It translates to CASSFPATGAKNIQYF. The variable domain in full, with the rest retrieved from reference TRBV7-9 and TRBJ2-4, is DTGVSQNPRHKITKRGQNVTFRCDPISEHNRLYWYRQTLGQGPEFLTYFQNEAQLEKSRLLSDRFSAERPKGSFSTLEIQRTEQGDSAMYLCASSFPATGAKNIQYFGAGTRLSVL.

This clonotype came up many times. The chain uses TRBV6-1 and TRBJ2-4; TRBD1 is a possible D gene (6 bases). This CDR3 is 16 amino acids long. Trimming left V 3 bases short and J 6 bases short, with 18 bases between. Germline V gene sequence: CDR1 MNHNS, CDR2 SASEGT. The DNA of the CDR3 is TGTGCCAGCAGTGACCAGGACAGCCCCCTGCGAAACATTCAGTACTTC. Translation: CASSDQDSPLRNIQYF.

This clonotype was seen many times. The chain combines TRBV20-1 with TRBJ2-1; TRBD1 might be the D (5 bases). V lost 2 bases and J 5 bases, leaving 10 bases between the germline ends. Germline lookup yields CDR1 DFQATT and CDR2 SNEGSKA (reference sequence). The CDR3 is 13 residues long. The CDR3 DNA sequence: TGCAGTGCTAGACAGACAGCTAACAATGAGCAGTTCTTC. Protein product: CSARQTANNEQFF.

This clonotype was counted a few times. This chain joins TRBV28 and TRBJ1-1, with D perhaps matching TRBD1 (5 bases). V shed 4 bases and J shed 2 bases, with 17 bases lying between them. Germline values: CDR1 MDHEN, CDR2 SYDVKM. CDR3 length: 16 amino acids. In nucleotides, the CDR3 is TGTGCCAGCAGTTCCCCCGGGGCAGCGAGAAACACTGAAGCTTTCTTT. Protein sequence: CASSSPGAARNTEAFF.

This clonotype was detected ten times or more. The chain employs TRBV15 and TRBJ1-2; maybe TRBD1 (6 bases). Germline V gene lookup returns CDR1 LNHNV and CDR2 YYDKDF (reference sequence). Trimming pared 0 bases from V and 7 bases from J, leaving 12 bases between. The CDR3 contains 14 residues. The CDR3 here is CATSRELTGSGYTF. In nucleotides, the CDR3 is TGTGCCACCAGCAGAGAACTAACAGGGAGTGGCTACACCTTC.

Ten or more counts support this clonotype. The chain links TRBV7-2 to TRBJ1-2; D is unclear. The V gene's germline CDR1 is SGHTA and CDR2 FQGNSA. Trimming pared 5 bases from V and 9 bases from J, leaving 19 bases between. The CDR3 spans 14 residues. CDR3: CASSPYTDLSRYTF. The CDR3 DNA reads TGTGCCAGCAGCCCCTACACAGATCTTTCACGCTACACCTTC.

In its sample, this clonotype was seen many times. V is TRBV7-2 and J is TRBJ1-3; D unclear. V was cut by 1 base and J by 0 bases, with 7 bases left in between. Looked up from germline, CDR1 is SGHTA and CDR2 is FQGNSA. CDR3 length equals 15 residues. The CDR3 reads CASSLVTGSGNTIYF. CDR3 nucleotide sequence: TGTGCCAGCAGCTTAGTAACCGGCTCTGGAAACACCATATATTTT.

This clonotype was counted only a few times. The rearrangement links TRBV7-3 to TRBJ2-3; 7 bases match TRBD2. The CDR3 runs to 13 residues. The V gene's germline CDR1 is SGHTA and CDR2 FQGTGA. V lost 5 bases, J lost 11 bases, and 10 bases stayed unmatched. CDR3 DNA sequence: TGTGCCAGCAGCCCTGTAGGAGGCGGGGGGCAGTATTTT. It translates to CASSPVGGGGQYF. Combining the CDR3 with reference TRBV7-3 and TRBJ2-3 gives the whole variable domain GAGVSQTPSNKVTEKGKYVELRCDPISGHTALYWYRQSLGQGPEFLIYFQGTGAADDSGLPNDRFFAVRPEGSVSTLKIQRTERGDSAVYLCASSPVGGGGQYFGPGTRLTVL.

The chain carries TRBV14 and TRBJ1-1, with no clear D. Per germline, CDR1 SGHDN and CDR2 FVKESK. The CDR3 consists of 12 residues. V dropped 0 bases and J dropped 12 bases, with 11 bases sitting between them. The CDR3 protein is CASSQDPLRTFF. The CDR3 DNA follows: TGTGCCAGCAGCCAAGATCCACTGAGGACTTTCTTT.

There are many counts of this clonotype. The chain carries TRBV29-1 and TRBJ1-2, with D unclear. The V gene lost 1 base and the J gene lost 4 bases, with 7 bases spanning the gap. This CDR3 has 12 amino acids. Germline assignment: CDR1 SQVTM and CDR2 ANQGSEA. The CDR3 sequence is CSVEGRTYGYTF. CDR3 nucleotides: TGCAGCGTTGAAGGCAGGACCTATGGCTACACCTTC.